This passage covers 5 T cell receptor beta chains from one sample sequenced in a study of T cell responses to AZD1222 COVID-19 vaccine. Profiling relied on immunoSEQ multiplex PCR, and the TCRdb table lists in-frame clones only, not all of them. This sample carries about 100,000 clones, roughly 85% of them seen once, and the ten largest clones take roughly 2.5%. The specimen was peripheral blood, collected 28 days after the second AZD1222 dose. Every receptor here comes from an adult who received the AZD1222 COVID-19 vaccine.

The chain employs TRBV10-1 and TRBJ2-5; D gene unclear. V dropped 2 bases and J dropped 2 bases, with 6 bases sitting between them. The CDR3 sequence is 13 residues long. From germline, CDR1 is WNHNN and CDR2 SYGVQD (reference sequence). The CDR3 DNA follows: TGCGCCAGCAGTGAGGGCTCACAAGAGACCCAGTACTTC. This sequence encodes CASSEGSQETQYF.

The chain recombines TRBV27 with TRBJ2-2; D is ambiguous. The CDR3 is made up of 15 amino acids. Germline-derived CDR1 and CDR2 are MNHEY and SMNVEV (reference sequence). The V and J ends lost 6 bases and 6 bases respectively, with 17 bases between them. The CDR3 here is CASSFEWGIAGELFF. Here the CDR3 DNA reads TGTGCCAGCAGCTTTGAATGGGGTATCGCCGGGGAGCTGTTTTTT.

A single count supports this clone. The chain employs TRBV30 and TRBJ1-2, with 8 bases lining up with TRBD1. V was pared by 3 bases and J by 0 bases, with 6 bases of the junction left unmatched. Germline loops: CDR1 GTSNPN, CDR2 SVGIG (reference sequence). The CDR3 loop spans 15 amino acids. CDR3 loop: CAWSPDRGSNYGYTF. The CDR3 DNA reads TGTGCCTGGAGCCCTGACAGGGGATCTAACTATGGCTACACCTTC.

V and J are TRBV13 and TRBJ2-1, with TRBD2 identical over 13 bases. Unmatched junction bases numbered 4, after V lost 2 bases and J lost 0 bases. Germline CDR1 reads PRHDT; CDR2 reads FYEKMQ (reference sequence). This CDR3 has 18 amino acids. CDR3 bases: TGTGCCAGCAGCTTAACTAGCGGGGGGGGAAGCTCCTACAATGAGCAGTTCTTC. It is translated as CASSLTSGGGSSYNEQFF.

The rearrangement links TRBV6-5 to TRBJ2-7, with TRBD2 as a possible D gene (5 bases). V was trimmed by 8 bases and J by 2 bases, leaving 19 bases between them. The CDR3 loop spans 15 amino acids. Germline V gene lookup returns CDR1 MNHEY and CDR2 SVGAGI. CDR3 bases: TGTGCCAGCTCGACTCGGGGTGGCAACACCTACGAGCAGTACTTC. Residues: CASSTRGGNTYEQYF.